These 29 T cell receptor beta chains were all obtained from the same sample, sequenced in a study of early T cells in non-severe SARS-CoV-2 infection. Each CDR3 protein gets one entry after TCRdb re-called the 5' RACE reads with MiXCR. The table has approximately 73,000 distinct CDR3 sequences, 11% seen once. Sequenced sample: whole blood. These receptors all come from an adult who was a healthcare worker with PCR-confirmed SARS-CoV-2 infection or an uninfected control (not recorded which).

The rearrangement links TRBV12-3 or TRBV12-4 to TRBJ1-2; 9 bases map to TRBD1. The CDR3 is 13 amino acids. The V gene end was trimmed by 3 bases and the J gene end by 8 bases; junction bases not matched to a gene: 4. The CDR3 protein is CASSLYRGLGYTF. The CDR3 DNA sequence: TGTGCCAGCAGTTTGTACAGGGGGCTAGGCTACACCTTC.

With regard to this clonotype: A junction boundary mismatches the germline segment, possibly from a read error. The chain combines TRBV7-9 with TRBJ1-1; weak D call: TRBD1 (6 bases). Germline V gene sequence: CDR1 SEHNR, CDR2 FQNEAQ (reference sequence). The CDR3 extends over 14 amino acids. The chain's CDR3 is CAGVQQGGHTEAFF. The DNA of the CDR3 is TGTGCCGGCGTCCAACAGGGAGGCCACACCGAAGCTTTCTTT.

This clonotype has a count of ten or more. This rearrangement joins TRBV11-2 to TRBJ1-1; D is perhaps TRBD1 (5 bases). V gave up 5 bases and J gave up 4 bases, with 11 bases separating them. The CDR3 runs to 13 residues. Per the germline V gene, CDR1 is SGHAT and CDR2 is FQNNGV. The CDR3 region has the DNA TGTGCCAGCAGCCTCAGGGTTGGCACTGAAGCTTTCTTT. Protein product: CASSLRVGTEAFF.

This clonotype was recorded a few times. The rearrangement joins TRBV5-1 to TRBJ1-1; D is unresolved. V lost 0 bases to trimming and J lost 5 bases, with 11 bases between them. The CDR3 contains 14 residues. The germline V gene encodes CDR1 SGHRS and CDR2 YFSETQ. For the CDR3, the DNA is TGCGCCAGCAGCTTGGTAGGGAGAGGAACTGAAGCTTTCTTT. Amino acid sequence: CASSLVGRGTEAFF.

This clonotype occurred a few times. DNA of the CDR3: TGTGCCAGCAGCGGGGGGTCGGGCAATCAGCCCCAGCATTTT. It yields the protein CASSGGSGNQPQHF. The V call is TRBV9, the J call TRBJ1-5; a possible D gene is TRBD1 (5 bases). V lost 3 bases and J lost 2, with 9 bases in between. Germline assignment: CDR1 SGDLS and CDR2 YYNGEE. The CDR3 has 14 amino acids.

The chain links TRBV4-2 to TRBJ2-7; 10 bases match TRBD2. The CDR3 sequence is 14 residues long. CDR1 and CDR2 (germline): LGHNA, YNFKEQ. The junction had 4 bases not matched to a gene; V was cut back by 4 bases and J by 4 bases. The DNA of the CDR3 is TGTGCCAGCAGCCGAACTAGCGGGGAATACGAGCAGTACTTC. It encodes CASSRTSGEYEQYF.

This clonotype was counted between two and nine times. DNA of the CDR3: TGCAGTGCCCCCCTTGGGCCTGGAAACACCATATATTTT. Amino acids: CSAPLGPGNTIYF. The chain carries TRBV20-1 and TRBJ1-3; D gene ambiguous. The CDR3 has 13 residues. Per germline, CDR1 DFQATT and CDR2 SNEGSKA (reference sequence). With 6 bases removed from V and 2 bases from J, the gap between germline ends came to 11 bases.

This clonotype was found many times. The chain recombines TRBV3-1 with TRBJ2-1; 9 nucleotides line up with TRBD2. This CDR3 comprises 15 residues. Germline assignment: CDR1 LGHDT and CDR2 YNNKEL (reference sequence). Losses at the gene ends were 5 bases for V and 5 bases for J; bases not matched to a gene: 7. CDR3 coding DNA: TGTGCCAGCAGCAGATTTAGCGGGGGTAACAATGAGCAGTTCTTC. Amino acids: CASSRFSGGNNEQFF.

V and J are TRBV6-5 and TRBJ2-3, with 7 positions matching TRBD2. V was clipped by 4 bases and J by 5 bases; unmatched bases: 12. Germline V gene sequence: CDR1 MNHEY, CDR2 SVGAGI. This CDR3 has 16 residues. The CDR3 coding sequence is TGTGCCAGCAGTTCCCCGGGACTACTTGGGAGAGATACGCAGTATTTT. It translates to CASSSPGLLGRDTQYF.

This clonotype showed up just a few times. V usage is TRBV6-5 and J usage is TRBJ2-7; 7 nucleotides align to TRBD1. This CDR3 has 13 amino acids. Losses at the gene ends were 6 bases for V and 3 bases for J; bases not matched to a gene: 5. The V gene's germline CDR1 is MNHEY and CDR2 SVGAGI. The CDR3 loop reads CASSPDRVYEQYF. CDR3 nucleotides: TGTGCCAGCAGCCCCGACAGGGTCTACGAGCAGTACTTC.

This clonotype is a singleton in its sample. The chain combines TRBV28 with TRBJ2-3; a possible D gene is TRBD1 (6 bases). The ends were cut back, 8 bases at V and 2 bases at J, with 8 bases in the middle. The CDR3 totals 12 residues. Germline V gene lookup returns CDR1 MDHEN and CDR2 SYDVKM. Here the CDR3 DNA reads TGTGCCAGCGGGGGACACACAGATACGCAGTATTTT. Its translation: CASGGHTDTQYF.

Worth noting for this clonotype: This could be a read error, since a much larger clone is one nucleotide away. CDR3 nucleotides: TGTGCCATCAGTGACCCGACAGGAGGGGCTGAAAAACTGTTTTTT. It specifies CAISDPTGGAEKLFF. The V and J genes are TRBV10-3 and TRBJ1-4, with TRBD1 as a possible D gene (6 bases). The germline gives CDR1 ENHRY, CDR2 SYGVKD. The V end was cut by 3 bases, the J end by 7 bases, with 15 bases between. The CDR3 runs to 15 residues.

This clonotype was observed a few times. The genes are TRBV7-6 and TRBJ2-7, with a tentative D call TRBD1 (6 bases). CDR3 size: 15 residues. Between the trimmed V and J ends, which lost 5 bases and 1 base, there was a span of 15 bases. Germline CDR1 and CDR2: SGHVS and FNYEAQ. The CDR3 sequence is CASSQSPGHSYEQYF. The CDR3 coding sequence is TGTGCCAGCAGCCAAAGCCCGGGACATTCCTACGAGCAGTACTTC.

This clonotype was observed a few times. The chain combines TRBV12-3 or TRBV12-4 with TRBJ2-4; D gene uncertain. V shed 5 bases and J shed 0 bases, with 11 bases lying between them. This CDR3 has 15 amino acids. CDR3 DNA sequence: TGTGCCAGCAGTACGGATACACTAGCCAAAAACATTCAGTACTTC. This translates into CASSTDTLAKNIQYF.

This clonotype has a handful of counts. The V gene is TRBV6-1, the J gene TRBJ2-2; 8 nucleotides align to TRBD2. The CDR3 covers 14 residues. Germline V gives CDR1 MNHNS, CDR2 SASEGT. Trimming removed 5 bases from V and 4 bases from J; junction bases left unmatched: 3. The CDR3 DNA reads TGTGCCAGCAGTATTCGGGGGGGCACCGGGGAGCTGTTTTTT. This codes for CASSIRGGTGELFF.

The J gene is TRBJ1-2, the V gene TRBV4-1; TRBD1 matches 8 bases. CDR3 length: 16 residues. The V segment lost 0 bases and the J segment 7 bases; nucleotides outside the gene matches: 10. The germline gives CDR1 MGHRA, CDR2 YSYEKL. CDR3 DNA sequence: TGCGCCAGCAGCCAAGATACCCGGACAGGGCAAGCTGGCTACACCTTC. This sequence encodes CASSQDTRTGQAGYTF.

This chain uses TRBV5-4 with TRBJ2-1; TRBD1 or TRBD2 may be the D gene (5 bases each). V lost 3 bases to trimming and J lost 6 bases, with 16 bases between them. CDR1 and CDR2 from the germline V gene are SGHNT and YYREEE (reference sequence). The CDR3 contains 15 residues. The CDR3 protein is CASSSRGQQPNEQFF. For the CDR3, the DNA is TGTGCCAGCAGCTCCCGGGGCCAACAACCCAATGAGCAGTTCTTC.

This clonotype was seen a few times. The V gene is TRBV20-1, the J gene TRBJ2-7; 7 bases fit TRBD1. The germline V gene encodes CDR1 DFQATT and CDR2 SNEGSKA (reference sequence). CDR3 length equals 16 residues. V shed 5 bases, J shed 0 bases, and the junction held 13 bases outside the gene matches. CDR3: CSAGWTATGPSYEQYF. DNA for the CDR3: TGCAGTGCTGGTTGGACCGCGACAGGGCCCTCCTACGAGCAGTACTTC.

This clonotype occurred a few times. Here the CDR3 reads CASSLRPGDEQYF. CDR3 sequence (DNA): TGTGCCAGCAGCCTGCGGCCGGGGGACGAGCAGTACTTC. The J gene is TRBJ2-7, the V gene TRBV13, with D perhaps matching TRBD2 (6 bases). The CDR3 length is 13 residues. The ends were cut back, 5 bases at V and 5 bases at J, with 13 bases in the middle. Germline CDR1 is PRHDT and CDR2 is FYEKMQ (reference sequence). The full variable domain, in which reference TRBV13 and TRBJ2-7 provide the parts outside the CDR3, is AAGVIQSPRHLIKEKRETATLKCYPIPRHDTVYWYQQGPGQDPQFLISFYEKMQSDKGSIPDRFSAQQFSDYHSELNMSSLELGDSALYFCASSLRPGDEQYFGPGTRLTVT.

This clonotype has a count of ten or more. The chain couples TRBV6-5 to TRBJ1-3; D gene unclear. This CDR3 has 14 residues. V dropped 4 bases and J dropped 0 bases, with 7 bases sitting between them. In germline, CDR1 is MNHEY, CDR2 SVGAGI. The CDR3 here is CASSSSPSGNTIYF. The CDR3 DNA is TGTGCCAGCAGTTCCTCGCCCTCTGGAAACACCATATATTTT.

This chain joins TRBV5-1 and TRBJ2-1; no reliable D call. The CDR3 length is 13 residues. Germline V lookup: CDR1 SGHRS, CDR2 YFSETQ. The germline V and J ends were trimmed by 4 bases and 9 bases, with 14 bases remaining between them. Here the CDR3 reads CASSGSSYIEQFF. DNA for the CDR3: TGCGCCAGCAGCGGGTCTAGTTATATTGAGCAGTTCTTC. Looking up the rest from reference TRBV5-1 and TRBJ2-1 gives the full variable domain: KAGVTQTPRYLIKTRGQQVTLSCSPISGHRSVSWYQQTPGQGLQFLFEYFSETQRNKGNFPGRFSGRQFSNSRSEMNVSTLELGDSALYLCASSGSSYIEQFFGPGTRLTVL.

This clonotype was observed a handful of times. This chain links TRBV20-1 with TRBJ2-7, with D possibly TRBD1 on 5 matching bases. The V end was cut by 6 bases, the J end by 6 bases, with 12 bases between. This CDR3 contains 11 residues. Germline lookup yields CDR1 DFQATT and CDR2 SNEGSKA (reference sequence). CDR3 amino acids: CSAKPGFEQYF. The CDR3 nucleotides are TGCAGTGCCAAACCAGGGTTCGAGCAGTACTTC.

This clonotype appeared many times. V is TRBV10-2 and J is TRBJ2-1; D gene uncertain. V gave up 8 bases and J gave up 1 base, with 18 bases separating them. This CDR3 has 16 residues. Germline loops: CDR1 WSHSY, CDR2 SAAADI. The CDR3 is CASLLHDGGSYNEQFF. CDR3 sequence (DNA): TGCGCCAGCCTTTTACATGACGGCGGATCCTACAATGAGCAGTTCTTC.

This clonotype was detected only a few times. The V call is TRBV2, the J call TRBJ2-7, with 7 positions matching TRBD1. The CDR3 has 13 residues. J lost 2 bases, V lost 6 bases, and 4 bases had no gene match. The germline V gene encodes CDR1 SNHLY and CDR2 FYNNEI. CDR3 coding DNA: TGTGCCAGCAGAGAGGGGGCCCCCTACGAGCAGTACTTC. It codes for CASREGAPYEQYF.

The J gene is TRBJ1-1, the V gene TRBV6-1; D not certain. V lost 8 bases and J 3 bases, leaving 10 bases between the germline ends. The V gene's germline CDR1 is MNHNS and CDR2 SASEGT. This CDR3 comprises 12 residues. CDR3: CASRWGDTEAFF. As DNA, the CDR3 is TGTGCCAGCCGGTGGGGTGACACTGAAGCTTTCTTT.

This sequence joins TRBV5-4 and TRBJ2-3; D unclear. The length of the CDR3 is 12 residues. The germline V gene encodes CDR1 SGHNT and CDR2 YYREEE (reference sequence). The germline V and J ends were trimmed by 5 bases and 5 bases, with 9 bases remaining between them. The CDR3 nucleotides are TGTGCCAGCAGTATGGAGAGAGATACGCAGTATTTT. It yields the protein CASSMERDTQYF.

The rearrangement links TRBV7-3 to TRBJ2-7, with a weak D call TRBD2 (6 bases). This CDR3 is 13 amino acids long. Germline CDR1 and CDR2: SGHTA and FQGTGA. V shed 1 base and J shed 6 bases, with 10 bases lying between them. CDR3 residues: CASSLMAGSEQYF. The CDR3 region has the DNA TGTGCCAGCAGCTTAATGGCGGGGAGCGAGCAGTACTTC.

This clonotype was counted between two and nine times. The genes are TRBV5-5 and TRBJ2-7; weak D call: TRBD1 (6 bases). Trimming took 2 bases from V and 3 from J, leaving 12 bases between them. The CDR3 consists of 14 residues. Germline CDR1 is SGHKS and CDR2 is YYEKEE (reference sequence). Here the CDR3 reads CASSLRDNLYEQYF. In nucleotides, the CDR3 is TGTGCCAGCAGCTTAAGGGACAATCTCTACGAGCAGTACTTC.

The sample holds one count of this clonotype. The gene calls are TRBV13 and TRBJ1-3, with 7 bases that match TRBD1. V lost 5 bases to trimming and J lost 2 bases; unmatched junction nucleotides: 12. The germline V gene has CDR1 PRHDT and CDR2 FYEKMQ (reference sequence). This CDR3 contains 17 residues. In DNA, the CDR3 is TGTGCCAGCAGCGTGAACCGACAGGGAACGGCTGGAAACACCATATATTTT. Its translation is CASSVNRQGTAGNTIYF.